These 19 T cell receptor beta chains share one sample of origin, sequenced in a study of a mutant IDH1 vaccine in newly diagnosed glioma. These receptors are not linked to any known antigen. As for time point: week 23, last vaccination. A 20-mer mutant IDH1 peptide at 300 ug was injected subcutaneously with topical imiquimod. Measured with immunoSEQ multiplex PCR; TCRdb has only the in-frame clones, and not every one. The table shows roughly 70,000 clones, with approximately 87% occurring only once. Sequencing was performed on PBMCs, taken from a glioma patient whose treatment included an IDH1 peptide vaccine. The receptor set was obtained from a man between 18 and 35 years old with glioma.

The chain joins TRBV5-1 to TRBJ2-2; either TRBD1 or TRBD2 may fit D (5 bases each). The length of the CDR3 is 15 residues. Deletions cut 4 bases from V and 3 bases from J, with 13 bases between. Germline V gene data show CDR1 as SGHRS and CDR2 as YFSETQ. CDR3 region: CASSTGPWDTGELFF. In DNA form, the CDR3 reads TGCGCCAGCAGCACGGGACCCTGGGACACCGGGGAGCTGTTTTTT. Based on the CDR3 plus reference TRBV5-1 and TRBJ2-2, the full variable domain is KAGVTQTPRYLIKTRGQQVTLSCSPISGHRSVSWYQQTPGQGLQFLFEYFSETQRNKGNFPGRFSGRQFSNSRSEMNVSTLELGDSALYLCASSTGPWDTGELFFGEGSRLTVL.

This clone was counted once. The chain combines TRBV4-1 with TRBJ2-1, with D perhaps matching TRBD2 (5 bases). Trimming took 6 bases from V and 0 from J, leaving 12 bases between them. The CDR3 consists of 15 residues. Germline V CDR1 and CDR2: MGHRA, YSYEKL. For the CDR3, the DNA is TGCGCCAGCAGGAAGAGGACTGTCTCCTACAATGAGCAGTTCTTC. Translating it yields CASRKRTVSYNEQFF.

This clone has a single count. Written as DNA, the CDR3 is TGTGCCTGGAGTCGCGGGGGGGCCACCGGGGAGCTGTTTTTT. This gives the protein CAWSRGGATGELFF. V and J are TRBV30 and TRBJ2-2; 9 positions match TRBD2. V trimming: 2 bases; J trimming: 4 bases; junction bases outside the gene matches: 2. Germline CDR1 GTSNPN, CDR2 SVGIG (reference sequence). The CDR3 consists of 14 residues. The full variable domain, with the rest looked up from reference TRBV30 and TRBJ2-2, is SQTIHQWPATLVQPVGSPLSLECTVEGTSNPNLYWYRQAAGRGLQLLFYSVGIGQISSEVPQNLSASRPQDRQFILSSKKLLLSDSGFYLCAWSRGGATGELFFGEGSRLTVL.

The count of this clone is one. This chain connects TRBV5-4 to TRBJ1-4; D uncertain. This CDR3 is 14 amino acids long. Looked up from germline, CDR1 is SGHNT and CDR2 is YYREEE (reference sequence). With 1 base removed from V and 5 bases from J, the gap between germline ends came to 9 bases. The CDR3 DNA sequence: TGTGCCAGCAGCTTGTGGTCCGGGAATGAAAAACTGTTTTTT. It is translated as CASSLWSGNEKLFF. Together with reference TRBV5-4 and TRBJ1-4, the CDR3 gives the full variable domain: ETGVTQSPTHLIKTRGQQVTLRCSSQSGHNTVSWYQQALGQGPQFIFQYYREEENGRGNFPPRFSGLQFPNYSSELNVNALELDDSALYLCASSLWSGNEKLFFGSGTQLSVL.

V usage is TRBV6-5 and J usage is TRBJ1-2, with 8 bases fitting TRBD1. Per germline, CDR1 MNHEY and CDR2 SVGAGI. This CDR3 has 13 amino acids. Trimming at V came to 5 bases and at J to 4 bases, leaving 3 bases not matched to a gene. The CDR3 sequence is CASSRTGTYGYTF. CDR3 nucleotides: TGTGCCAGCAGTCGGACAGGGACCTATGGCTACACCTTC.

CDR3 sequence: CASSLAGGTYNSPLHF. CDR3 coding DNA: TGTGCCAGCAGCTTAGCCGGGGGTACCTATAATTCACCCCTCCACTTT. V gene TRBV13 combines with J gene TRBJ1-6; possible D gene TRBD1, 5 bases. Germline values: CDR1 PRHDT, CDR2 FYEKMQ (reference sequence). Deletions cut 1 base from V and 2 bases from J, with 9 bases between. The CDR3 is 16 amino acids.

This clone showed up just once. The CDR3 loop reads CASSPGQVSNQPQHF. The DNA for the CDR3 is TGCGCCAGCAGCCCCGGACAGGTTAGCAATCAGCCCCAGCATTTT. The chain recombines TRBV5-1 with TRBJ1-5, with 7 bases matching TRBD1. J gave up 0 bases and V 4 bases, and 4 bases lay outside the gene matches. The germline V gene has CDR1 SGHRS and CDR2 YFSETQ. The CDR3 contains 15 residues.

The V and J genes are TRBV5-1 and TRBJ2-5; 7 nucleotides align to TRBD2. Germline CDR1 reads SGHRS; CDR2 reads YFSETQ. The junction had 14 bases not matched to a gene; V was cut back by 1 base and J by 5 bases. CDR3 length: 17 residues. CDR3 in amino acids: CASSLPQRGPGGETQYF. The DNA of the CDR3 is TGCGCCAGCAGCTTGCCCCAGCGGGGCCCAGGAGGGGAGACCCAGTACTTC.

This sequence joins TRBV7-3 and TRBJ2-1; TRBD2 aligns across 11 bases. The CDR3 is 15 amino acids. Germline CDR1 is SGHTA and CDR2 is FQGTGA. J lost 5 bases, V lost 2 bases, and 2 bases had no gene match. The CDR3 nucleotides are TGTGCCAGCAGCTTATCTAGCGGGGGGAACAATGAGCAGTTCTTC. This translates into CASSLSSGGNNEQFF. Full variable domain (rest looked up from reference TRBV7-3 and TRBJ2-1): GAGVSQTPSNKVTEKGKYVELRCDPISGHTALYWYRQSLGQGPEFLIYFQGTGAADDSGLPNDRFFAVRPEGSVSTLKIQRTERGDSAVYLCASSLSSGGNNEQFFGPGTRLTVL.

J is TRBJ1-5 and V is TRBV19; D unclear. This CDR3 spans 16 amino acids. V dropped 3 bases and J dropped 3 bases, with 15 bases sitting between them. The germline V gene encodes CDR1 LNHDA and CDR2 SQIVND (reference sequence). This CDR3 is CASSINWVSTNQPQHF. The CDR3 DNA is TGTGCCAGTAGTATTAATTGGGTTAGCACCAATCAGCCCCAGCATTTT.

The V and J genes are TRBV19 and TRBJ1-2; D unresolved. This CDR3 has 20 residues. CDR1 and CDR2 from the germline V gene are LNHDA and SQIVND (reference sequence). Trimming shortened V by 5 bases and J by 3 bases, and 31 bases separated the two germline ends. The CDR3 bases are TGTGCCAGTAGTCCGCGGAGAGCAACAGCTCAACCGCCTGAATACTATGGCTACACCTTC. Protein sequence: CASSPRRATAQPPEYYGYTF.

This clone came up many times. J is TRBJ2-7 and V is TRBV5-6; D not resolved. The germline CDR1 and CDR2 sequences are SGHDT and YYEEEE. V shed 0 bases and J shed 2 bases, with 3 bases lying between them. The CDR3 has 12 amino acids. The chain's CDR3 is CASSLEPYEQYF. As DNA, the CDR3 is TGTGCCAGCAGCTTGGAACCCTACGAGCAGTACTTC.

The chain links TRBV5-1 to TRBJ2-1, with TRBD2 matching over 13 bases. Germline CDR1 is SGHRS and CDR2 is YFSETQ. The CDR3 is made up of 18 amino acids. Trimming removed 4 bases from V and 5 bases from J; junction bases left unmatched: 12. CDR3 region: CASSHGLAGAFRDNEQFF. In DNA form, the CDR3 reads TGCGCCAGCAGCCACGGACTAGCGGGAGCCTTCCGGGACAATGAGCAGTTCTTC.

In regard to this clone: A read error may produce the germline difference seen at one junction end. The chain carries TRBV30 and TRBJ2-5; 7 positions match TRBD1. The germline gives CDR1 GTSNPN, CDR2 SVGIG (reference sequence). The CDR3 spans 13 residues. CDR3 coding DNA: TGTGCCTGGCGAGGGACAGCACAAGGGACCCAGTACTTC. Its protein is CAWRGTAQGTQYF.

This clone came up once. The chain has TRBV27 and TRBJ1-2; perhaps TRBD1 as D (6 bases). The CDR3 runs to 13 residues. Germline CDR1 MNHEY, CDR2 SMNVEV (reference sequence). Trimming took off 2 bases at V and 6 bases at J, with 10 bases between the two ends. The CDR3 nucleotides are TGTGCCAGCAGTTTAAGGGGGTCTGATGGCTACACCTTC. Protein sequence: CASSLRGSDGYTF.

The gene calls are TRBV9 and TRBJ2-1, with 15 bases identical to TRBD2. The CDR3 has 19 amino acids. CDR1 and CDR2 from the germline V gene are SGDLS and YYNGEE. The V segment lost 1 base and the J segment 5 bases; nucleotides outside the gene matches: 10. CDR3 amino acids: CASSVRTSGRVGTDNEQFF. CDR3 coding DNA: TGTGCCAGCAGCGTACGGACTAGCGGGAGGGTTGGGACCGACAATGAGCAGTTCTTC.

The chain recombines TRBV12-5 with TRBJ2-3; D is unresolved. V gave up 4 bases and J gave up 4 bases, with 12 bases separating them. Germline V gene lookup returns CDR1 LGHNT and CDR2 FRNRAP. The CDR3 covers 14 residues. CDR3 in amino acids: CASGSDPAADTQYF. The CDR3 region has the DNA TGTGCTAGTGGTTCCGATCCCGCGGCAGATACGCAGTATTTT.

This sequence joins TRBV19 and TRBJ1-1; no clear D gene. Trimming removed 5 bases at V and 0 bases at J, with 13 bases between. Germline CDR1 is LNHDA and CDR2 is SQIVND (reference sequence). The CDR3 spans 15 residues. The CDR3 loop is CASSPLGDLNTEAFF. DNA of the CDR3: TGTGCCAGTAGTCCCCTCGGTGACTTGAACACTGAAGCTTTCTTT.

The chain links TRBV14 to TRBJ2-3; D not certain. V shed 1 base and J shed 2 bases, with 10 bases lying between them. Germline CDR1 SGHDN, CDR2 FVKESK. This CDR3 comprises 15 residues. In DNA, the CDR3 is TGTGCCAGCAGCCAAGTGTTAGATCCCACAGATACGCAGTATTTT. Its translation is CASSQVLDPTDTQYF.